This is a list of T cell receptor beta chains from one sample in a study of cytomegalovirus exposure and HLA in healthy donors. TCRdb's table, derived via immunoSEQ multiplex PCR, lists solely in-frame clones and lacks some. The sample contains approximately 100,000 clones, about 83% of which appear only once. Sequenced input: PBMCs. These receptors all stem from a female donor in good health and CMV-seronegative. Each CDR3 is given with its conserved first and last residue. D genes are given only for firm matches. Some rows have no size entry. The others give once, few or many, or a class for an expanded clone.

j_gene: TRBJ2-7; len: 20; v_gene: TRBV6-4; d_gene: .; abundance: .; CDR3nt: TGTGCCAGCAGTGACTTCGCTGATTCAGGGCGGACACTGTTCTCCTACGAGCAGTACTTC; CDR3aa: CASSDFADSGRTLFSYEQYF
j_gene: TRBJ2-3; len: 13; v_gene: TRBV30; d_gene: .; abundance: once; CDR3nt: TGTGCCTCCGAGGACAGTAAAAAGGATACGCAGTATTTT; CDR3aa: CASEDSKKDTQYF
j_gene: TRBJ1-2; len: 13; v_gene: TRBV7-3; d_gene: TRBD1; abundance: .; CDR3nt: TGTGCCAGCAGTCTACAGGGGGCGGATGGCTACACCTTC; CDR3aa: CASSLQGADGYTF
j_gene: TRBJ2-1; len: 14; v_gene: TRBV7-2; d_gene: TRBD2; abundance: .; CDR3nt: TGTGCCAGCAGCTTTCAGCGGGGGGGCCTTGAGCAGTTCTTC; CDR3aa: CASSFQRGGLEQFF
j_gene: TRBJ2-2; len: 15; v_gene: TRBV29-1; d_gene: TRBD1; abundance: .; CDR3nt: TGCAGCGTTGTTATAGGGACAGGGTTCGCCGGGGAGCTGTTTTTT; CDR3aa: CSVVIGTGFAGELFF
j_gene: TRBJ1-2; len: 11; v_gene: TRBV7-9; d_gene: .; abundance: .; CDR3nt: TGTGCCAGCAGCTCCCTCTATGGCTACACCTTC; CDR3aa: CASSSLYGYTF
j_gene: TRBJ2-7; len: 13; v_gene: TRBV7-9; d_gene: .; abundance: .; CDR3nt: TGTTCCAGCAGCTTAGGGACTCGGGACGAGCAGTACTTC; CDR3aa: CSSSLGTRDEQYF
j_gene: TRBJ1-2; len: 14; v_gene: TRBV5-1; d_gene: .; abundance: .; CDR3nt: TGCGCCAGCAGCTTGCACCCAGCTAACTATGGCTACACCTTC; CDR3aa: CASSLHPANYGYTF
j_gene: TRBJ2-7; len: 13; v_gene: TRBV6-1; d_gene: TRBD2; abundance: once; CDR3nt: TGTGCCACCCAAGCTCGGGAGGCCTACGAGCAGTACTTC; CDR3aa: CATQAREAYEQYF
j_gene: TRBJ1-1; len: 13; v_gene: TRBV4-3; d_gene: .; abundance: few; CDR3nt: TGCGCCAGCAGCCAAGCCGGAGGACGGGAAGCTTTCTTT; CDR3aa: CASSQAGGREAFF
j_gene: TRBJ2-7; len: 12; v_gene: TRBV6-1; d_gene: TRBD2; abundance: .; CDR3nt: TGTGCCAGCGCGGGGGGGCCCGGCGAGCAGTACTTC; CDR3aa: CASAGGPGEQYF
j_gene: TRBJ2-1; len: 13; v_gene: TRBV7-8; d_gene: .; abundance: .; CDR3nt: TGTGCCAGCAGCGTTTTTGGAGACAATGAGCAGTTCTTC; CDR3aa: CASSVFGDNEQFF
j_gene: TRBJ1-4; len: 13; v_gene: TRBV23-1; d_gene: .; abundance: .; CDR3nt: TGCGCCAGCAGTACCCTAAAGGGGGAAAAACTGTTTTTT; CDR3aa: CASSTLKGEKLFF
j_gene: TRBJ1-4; len: 14; v_gene: TRBV28; d_gene: .; abundance: .; CDR3nt: TGTGCCAGCAGTATGAGACAGCTTAATGAAAAACTGTTTTTT; CDR3aa: CASSMRQLNEKLFF
j_gene: TRBJ2-5; len: 13; v_gene: TRBV18; d_gene: .; abundance: .; CDR3nt: TGTGCCAGCTCACCCATAAAGGGGGAGACCCAGTACTTC; CDR3aa: CASSPIKGETQYF
j_gene: TRBJ2-3; len: 14; v_gene: TRBV10-2; d_gene: TRBD2; abundance: .; CDR3nt: TGCGCCAGCCATGGACTAGCGAGCACAGATACGCAGTATTTT; CDR3aa: CASHGLASTDTQYF
j_gene: TRBJ1-4; len: 15; v_gene: TRBV25-1; d_gene: TRBD1; abundance: .; CDR3nt: TGTGCCAGACGAGGGGGCCAGGGAACTAATGAAAAACTGTTTTTT; CDR3aa: CARRGGQGTNEKLFF